A single sample gave rise to the 27 T cell receptor beta chains below, sequenced in a study of spatial heterogeneity in lung cancer. Points from the study as a whole: Within tumors, counts of expanded alpha and beta TCRs tracked tumor mutation counts.

The time point denotes: sample taken at primary tumor resection. From the 5' RACE reads, TCRdb called clonotypes with MiXCR, one entry per CDR3 protein. The table records about 9,300 distinct CDR3 sequences, 6% to 6.5% of them present only once. For these TCRs, the target antigens are not known. The sequencing used lung tumor tissue, collected at surgery. These receptors all stem from a male donor with early-stage non-small cell lung cancer.

Concerning this clonotype: A much larger clone sits a single nucleotide away, making a read error possible. The chain has TRBV5-4 and TRBJ2-5, with a tentative D call TRBD1 (6 bases). Between the trimmed V and J ends, which lost 0 bases and 6 bases, there was a span of 15 bases. The CDR3 totals 15 residues. Germline V gives CDR1 SGHNT, CDR2 YYREEE (reference sequence). The CDR3 sequence: CASSLEGHGAQTQYF. CDR3 DNA sequence: TGTGCCAGCAGCTTGGAGGGACATGGGGCCCAGACCCAGTACTTC.

This clonotype was seen ten or more times. The chain joins TRBV6-2 or TRBV6-3 to TRBJ2-1, with D maybe TRBD2 (5 bases). The CDR3 has 13 residues. Deletions cut 5 bases from V and 3 bases from J, with 8 bases between. Per germline, CDR1 MNHEY and CDR2 SVGEGT. The CDR3 is CASSLRDYNEQFF. The CDR3 DNA follows: TGTGCCAGCAGTCTCCGGGACTACAATGAGCAGTTCTTC.

This clonotype was seen many times. V is TRBV6-6 and J is TRBJ2-7, with D possibly called TRBD1 or TRBD2 (5 bases each). From germline, CDR1 is MNHNY and CDR2 SVGAGI (reference sequence). Trimming shortened V by 7 bases and J by 2 bases, and 21 bases separated the two germline ends. The CDR3 is 16 amino acids. The CDR3 DNA is TGTGCCAGCACCTCTACTACCGGGACGGTGACCTACGAGCAGTACTTC. Protein product: CASTSTTGTVTYEQYF.

By proportion, this clonotype is medium-sized. CDR3 amino acids: CASSSLSSTDTQYF. The DNA of the CDR3 is TGTGCCAGCAGCTCCCTCTCAAGCACAGATACGCAGTATTTT. The V call is TRBV11-3, the J call TRBJ2-3; D unresolved. The germline V and J ends were trimmed by 4 bases and 0 bases, with 8 bases remaining between them. This CDR3 region has 14 residues. Germline assignment: CDR1 SGHNT and CDR2 YENEEA.

This clonotype was found many times. The CDR3 DNA reads as TGTGCCAGCAGTGCCGGGACAGGGAGCACTGAAGCTTTCTTT. This encodes CASSAGTGSTEAFF. The V gene is TRBV7-3, the J gene TRBJ1-1, with TRBD1 identical over 9 bases. The V gene end was trimmed by 6 bases and the J gene end by 4 bases; junction bases not matched to a gene: 6. Germline CDR1 reads SGHTA; CDR2 reads FQGTGA. CDR3 size: 14 residues.

This clonotype was seen only a few times. The CDR3 region is CASTGPLGQGPYGYTF. The CDR3 DNA sequence: TGTGCCAGCACCGGACCCCTCGGACAGGGGCCCTATGGCTACACCTTC. V and J are TRBV7-6 and TRBJ1-2; 9 bases agree with TRBD1. The germline V gene encodes CDR1 SGHVS and CDR2 FNYEAQ. CDR3 length equals 16 residues. The junction had 13 bases not matched to a gene; V was cut back by 7 bases and J by 4 bases.

This clonotype was seen many times. This rearrangement joins TRBV29-1 to TRBJ1-2, with a weak D call TRBD1 (6 bases). Per the germline V gene, CDR1 is SQVTM and CDR2 is ANQGSEA. Trimming cost V 4 bases and J 2 bases, with 8 bases left between them. The length of the CDR3 is 12 residues. The CDR3 spells CSVAQGNYGYTF. CDR3 DNA: TGCAGCGTTGCGCAGGGGAACTATGGCTACACCTTC.

The CDR3 DNA reads as TGTGCCACCAGTGATTTGAACGGACGTTATGGCTACACCTTC. It yields the protein CATSDLNGRYGYTF. This rearrangement joins TRBV24-1 to TRBJ1-2; unclear D gene. The germline gives CDR1 KGHDR, CDR2 SFDVKD. Trimming cost V 0 bases and J 5 bases, with 9 bases left between them. The CDR3 runs to 14 residues.

V and J are TRBV19 and TRBJ1-2; D not resolved. Germline CDR1 and CDR2: LNHDA and SQIVND (reference sequence). The CDR3 contains 16 residues. V lost 7 bases and J lost 7, with 25 bases in between. CDR3 loop: CASKTVPAYAGGGYTF. CDR3 bases: TGTGCCAGTAAGACCGTCCCAGCGTATGCGGGTGGTGGCTACACCTTC.

This clonotype was counted at least ten times. The J gene is TRBJ1-4, the V gene TRBV9; D possibly corresponds to TRBD1 (5 bases). CDR1 SGDLS and CDR2 YYNGEE come from the germline V gene. The CDR3 is made up of 16 amino acids. Trimming stripped 3 bases from V and 0 bases from J, with 12 bases between. The CDR3 sequence is CASSAGKGPTNEKLFF. CDR3 nucleotides: TGTGCCAGCAGCGCCGGTAAGGGACCAACTAATGAAAAACTGTTTTTT.

This clonotype was picked up a small number of times. The rearrangement uses TRBV9 and TRBJ1-3; TRBD1 aligns across 8 bases. V shed 4 bases, J shed 1 base, and the junction held 13 bases outside the gene matches. The germline CDR1 and CDR2 sequences are SGDLS and YYNGEE. The CDR3 runs 18 residues. The CDR3 is CASSIAGGSGSSGNTIYF. CDR3 nucleotide sequence: TGTGCCAGCAGCATAGCAGGGGGCTCGGGCTCGTCTGGAAACACCATATATTTT.

The chain recombines TRBV7-9 with TRBJ2-6, with D hard to call. Germline CDR1 and CDR2: SEHNR and FQNEAQ (reference sequence). The V end lost 4 bases, the J end lost 0 bases, and 10 bases lay between the germline ends. This CDR3 comprises 16 residues. The CDR3 loop is CASSSSSPSGANVLTF. The CDR3 bases are TGTGCCAGCAGCTCCAGTAGCCCCTCTGGGGCCAACGTCCTGACTTTC.

Concerning this clonotype itself: One junction end does not reproduce the germline sequence, and a read error may be involved. The V and J genes are TRBV4-3 and TRBJ1-3; D is undetermined. Germline V gene sequence: CDR1 LGHNA, CDR2 YSLEER. The CDR3 length is 14 residues. Here the CDR3 reads CARSQGRSGNTIYF. CDR3 coding DNA: TGCGCCCGCAGCCAAGGGCGTTCTGGAAACACCATATATTTT.

In its sample, this clonotype is large (0.1 to 1%). This chain connects TRBV14 to TRBJ2-7, with 7 bases fitting TRBD1. V gave up 5 bases and J gave up 3 bases; unmatched junction bases: 19. The germline CDR1 and CDR2 sequences are SGHDN and FVKESK. The CDR3 runs to 18 residues. The CDR3 reads CASSFGQVTARTHYEQYF. CDR3 in DNA: TGTGCCAGCAGCTTTGGACAGGTCACAGCAAGAACGCACTACGAGCAGTACTTC.

This clonotype was detected many times. The CDR3 carries no conserved terminal phenylalanine or tryptophan, so it likely arises from a read error. It is unclear where the CDR3 begins or ends on the DNA, so no DNA is shown, and the CDR3 is as TCRdb lists it. This sequence joins TRBV20-1 and TRBJ2-3; the table names TRBD2, a call not compared with the DNA. The CDR3 length is 12 residues, termini included. CDR1 is DFQATT, CDR2 SNEGSKA, per germline (reference sequence). The CDR3 loop reads CSARDYGGGLAA.

This clonotype was counted many times. J is TRBJ2-3 and V is TRBV12-3 or TRBV12-4, with 10 bases that match TRBD2. The CDR3 is 15 residues long. After removal of 5 bases from V and 2 bases from J, the junction contained 4 bases not matched to a gene. The CDR3 reads CASSRTSGFTDTQYF. The CDR3 nucleotides read TGTGCCAGCAGTCGGACTAGCGGATTCACAGATACGCAGTATTTT.

In its sample, this clonotype is medium-sized. CDR3 protein: CASSVALGNQPQHF. The CDR3 DNA is TGTGCCAGTAGTGTGGCATTGGGCAATCAGCCCCAGCATTTT. This chain joins TRBV19 and TRBJ1-5, with unresolved D. This CDR3 is built from 14 residues. Trimming stripped 5 bases from V and 2 bases from J, with 10 bases between. Germline V gives CDR1 LNHDA, CDR2 SQIVND (reference sequence). The full variable domain, in which reference TRBV19 and TRBJ1-5 provide the parts outside the CDR3, is DGGITQSPKYLFRKEGQNVTLSCEQNLNHDAMYWYRQDPGQGLRLIYYSQIVNDFQKGDIAEGYSVSREKKESFPLTVTSAQKNPTAFYLCASSVALGNQPQHFGDGTRLSIL.

This clonotype appeared many times. DNA of the CDR3: TGTGCCAGCAGCCCACAACGAGGACCCCTCCACTTT. This sequence encodes CASSPQRGPLHF. This chain joins TRBV28 and TRBJ1-6; D is ambiguous. Germline loops: CDR1 MDHEN, CDR2 SYDVKM. V lost 6 bases and J lost 12, with 12 bases in between. The CDR3 is 12 residues long.

This clonotype came up many times. CDR3 sequence: CASSQDRLPANTEAFF. CDR3 nucleotide sequence: TGCGCCAGCAGCCAAGACCGGTTACCCGCCAACACTGAAGCTTTCTTT. The chain uses TRBV4-1 and TRBJ1-1; D is unclear. The V end was cut by 0 bases, the J end by 2 bases, with 13 bases between. Germline CDR1 is MGHRA and CDR2 is YSYEKL. The length of the CDR3 is 16 residues.

J is TRBJ2-7 and V is TRBV6-5; the match to TRBD1 covers 7 bases. Germline-derived CDR1 and CDR2 are MNHEY and SVGAGI. With V trimmed by 2 bases and J by 7 bases, 11 bases remained unmatched. This CDR3 spans 15 amino acids. For the CDR3, the DNA is TGTGCCAGCAGTTACGGGACAGCCTCCTGGGGAGAGCAGTACTTC. It codes for CASSYGTASWGEQYF.

This clonotype was found a few times. The genes are TRBV5-1 and TRBJ1-1, with D perhaps TRBD1 (5 bases). This CDR3 has 15 residues. Germline V gives CDR1 SGHRS, CDR2 YFSETQ. The V and J ends lost 0 bases and 1 base respectively, with 10 bases between them. CDR3 protein: CASSLALGANTEAFF. Written as DNA, the CDR3 is TGCGCCAGCAGCTTGGCCTTAGGGGCGAACACTGAAGCTTTCTTT.

The table lists this clonotype with many counts. The chain is built from TRBV28 and TRBJ2-3, with 11 bases aligning to TRBD2. Per the germline V gene, CDR1 is MDHEN and CDR2 is SYDVKM. The CDR3 totals 19 residues. The V gene end was trimmed by 1 base and the J gene end by 3 bases; junction bases not matched to a gene: 12. The CDR3 here is CASSLFALAGGLSTDTQYF. In nucleotides, the CDR3 is TGTGCCAGCAGTTTATTCGCTTTAGCGGGGGGGCTAAGTACAGATACGCAGTATTTT. The complete variable domain, with remaining parts taken from reference TRBV28 and TRBJ2-3, reads DVKVTQSSRYLVKRTGEKVFLECVQDMDHENMFWYRQDPGLGLRLIYFSYDVKMKEKGDIPEGYSVSREKKERFSLILESASTNQTSMYLCASSLFALAGGLSTDTQYFGPGTRLTVL.

This clonotype is medium-sized within its sample. This sequence joins TRBV9 and TRBJ2-7; TRBD2 is a possible D gene (6 bases). Trimming left V 0 bases short and J 2 bases short, with 12 bases between. The CDR3 is 15 amino acids. Germline V gene lookup returns CDR1 SGDLS and CDR2 YYNGEE. CDR3 region: CASSVEASAAYEQYF. The CDR3 DNA reads as TGTGCCAGCAGCGTAGAGGCTAGCGCAGCCTACGAGCAGTACTTC.

A word on this clonotype: The CDR3 does not close with the conserved phenylalanine or tryptophan, likely indicating a read error. No DNA is shown, since the ends of the CDR3 on it are uncertain; the CDR3 is the one TCRdb lists. The chain carries TRBV5-1 and TRBJ2-7. The CDR3 has 11 residues if both end residues are counted. Germline CDR1 SGHRS, CDR2 YFSETQ. The CDR3 spells CASSLFRLERI.

This clonotype was detected ten times or more. J is TRBJ1-1 and V is TRBV9; 8 bases are a match to TRBD1. The CDR3 is 15 amino acids. Germline V lookup: CDR1 SGDLS, CDR2 YYNGEE. V lost 3 bases, J lost 5 bases, and 9 bases stayed unmatched. Written as DNA, the CDR3 is TGTGCCAGCAGCGGGGGTGGACAGGGTAGTACTGAAGCTTTCTTT. This sequence encodes CASSGGGQGSTEAFF.

Sample share makes this clonotype medium-sized. The chain's CDR3 is CASSLIGIGETQYF. As DNA, the CDR3 is TGTGCCAGCAGCTTGATAGGGATCGGGGAGACCCAGTACTTC. The rearrangement uses TRBV5-4 and TRBJ2-5; D is undetermined. Trimming pared 1 base from V and 5 bases from J, leaving 12 bases between. Germline V gene sequence: CDR1 SGHNT, CDR2 YYREEE (reference sequence). CDR3 size: 14 residues.

In this sample, this clonotype turned up many times. This chain joins TRBV10-1 and TRBJ1-5; no firm D call. The CDR3 consists of 13 residues. With 4 bases removed from V and 3 bases from J, the gap between germline ends came to 7 bases. The V gene's germline CDR1 is WNHNN and CDR2 SYGVQD (reference sequence). The CDR3 DNA reads as TGCGCCAGCAGTGCACAGTACAATCAGCCCCAGCATTTT. It yields the protein CASSAQYNQPQHF.